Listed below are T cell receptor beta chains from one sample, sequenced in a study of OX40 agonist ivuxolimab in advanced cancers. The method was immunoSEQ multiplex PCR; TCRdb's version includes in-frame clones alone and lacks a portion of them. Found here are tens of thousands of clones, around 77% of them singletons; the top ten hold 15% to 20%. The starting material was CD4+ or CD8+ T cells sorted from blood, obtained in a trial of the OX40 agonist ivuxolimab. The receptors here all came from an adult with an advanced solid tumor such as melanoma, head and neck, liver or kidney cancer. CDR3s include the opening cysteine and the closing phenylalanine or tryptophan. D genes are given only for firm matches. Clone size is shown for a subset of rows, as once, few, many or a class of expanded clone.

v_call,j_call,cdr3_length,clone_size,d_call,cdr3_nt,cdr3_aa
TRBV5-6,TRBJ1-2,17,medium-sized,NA,TGTGCCAGCAGCTTGGATAGAGACACCTTCGACCGGCATGGCTACACCTTC,CASSLDRDTFDRHGYTF
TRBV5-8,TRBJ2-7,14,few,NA,TGTGCCAGCAGCCCGGCGGGCAGCTCCTACGAGCAGTACTTC,CASSPAGSSYEQYF
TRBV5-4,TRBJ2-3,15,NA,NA,TGTGCCAGCAGCCAAGGAAGCGAGCACACAGATACGCAGTATTTT,CASSQGSEHTDTQYF
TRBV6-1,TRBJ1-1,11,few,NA,TGTGCCAGCCTCAGGGGCACTGAAGCTTTCTTT,CASLRGTEAFF
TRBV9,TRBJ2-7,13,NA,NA,TGTGCCAGCAGCCCACCAACAGGTCCCGAGCAGTACTTC,CASSPPTGPEQYF
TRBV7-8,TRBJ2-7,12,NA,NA,TGTGCCAGCAGCGCGAACAGTCCCGAGCAGTACTTC,CASSANSPEQYF
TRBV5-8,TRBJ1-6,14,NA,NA,TGTGCCAGCAGCTTCCGGGACCGGGATTCACCCCTCCACTTT,CASSFRDRDSPLHF
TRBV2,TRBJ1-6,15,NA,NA,TGTGCCACCCGAGCAGGGACCTCCTATAATTCACCCCTCCACTTT,CATRAGTSYNSPLHF
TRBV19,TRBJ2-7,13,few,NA,TGTGCCAGTAGTATAGCCCTCTCAGTGGAGCAGTACTTC,CASSIALSVEQYF
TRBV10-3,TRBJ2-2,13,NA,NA,TGTGCCACCGACAGTGAGAAGACCGGGGAGCTGTTTTTT,CATDSEKTGELFF
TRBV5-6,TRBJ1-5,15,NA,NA,TGTGCCAGCAGCTTGGGTCAGTATAGCAATCAGCCCCAGCATTTT,CASSLGQYSNQPQHF
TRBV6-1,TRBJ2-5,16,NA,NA,TGTGCCAGCAGTGAAGAGTGGACAGACTTCCAAGAGACCCAGTACTTC,CASSEEWTDFQETQYF
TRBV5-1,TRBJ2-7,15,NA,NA,TGCGCCAGCAGCTTGGGGCAGGGATTCTCGTACGAGCAGTACTTC,CASSLGQGFSYEQYF
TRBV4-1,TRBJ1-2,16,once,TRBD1,TGCGCCAGCAGCGGACCCGGGACAGGGCCAATCTATGGCTACACCTTC,CASSGPGTGPIYGYTF
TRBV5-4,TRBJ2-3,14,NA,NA,TGTGCCAGCAGATTCGGGGGAAGCACAGATACGCAGTATTTT,CASRFGGSTDTQYF
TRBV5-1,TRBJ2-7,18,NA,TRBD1,TGCGCCAGCAGCTTGGCCCTGGGGGACAGGGCCCGCTTCTACGAGCAGTACTTC,CASSLALGDRARFYEQYF
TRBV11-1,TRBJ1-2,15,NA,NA,TGTGCCAGCAGCTTGAGGGCCGCTACTAACTATGGCTACACCTTC,CASSLRAATNYGYTF
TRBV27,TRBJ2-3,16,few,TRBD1,TGTGCCAGCAGTCCTCCCGACAGGGTACTCACAGATACGCAGTATTTT,CASSPPDRVLTDTQYF
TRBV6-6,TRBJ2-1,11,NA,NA,TGTGCCAGCTCCCCCGGGGGTGAGCAGTTCTTC,CASSPGGEQFF
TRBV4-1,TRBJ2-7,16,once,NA,TGCGCCAGCAGCCAAGCGGGGCAGCGAATCGACTACGAGCAGTACTTC,CASSQAGQRIDYEQYF
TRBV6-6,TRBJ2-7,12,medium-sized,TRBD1,TGTGCCAGCAGCCTAACAGGGGACGAGCAGTACTTC,CASSLTGDEQYF
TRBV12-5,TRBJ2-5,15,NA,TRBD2,TGTGCTAGTGGTTTGGCGGGGGGGCATCAAGAGACCCAGTACTTC,CASGLAGGHQETQYF
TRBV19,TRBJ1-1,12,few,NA,TGTGCCAGTAGTATTGGTCTCACTGAAGCTTTCTTT,CASSIGLTEAFF
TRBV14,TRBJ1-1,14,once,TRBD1,TGTGCCAGCAGTCTACCAGGGGGATACACTGAAGCTTTCTTT,CASSLPGGYTEAFF
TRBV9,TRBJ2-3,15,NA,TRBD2,TGTGCCAGCACCGGTAGCGGGGCTGGCACAGATACGCAGTATTTT,CASTGSGAGTDTQYF
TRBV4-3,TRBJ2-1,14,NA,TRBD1,TGCGCCAGCAGCCAAGGACAGGGGGCCTATGAGCAGTTCTTC,CASSQGQGAYEQFF
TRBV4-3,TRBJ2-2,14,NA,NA,TGCGCCAGCAGCCCAGGGGATATGACCGGGGAGCTGTTTTTT,CASSPGDMTGELFF
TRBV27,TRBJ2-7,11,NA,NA,TGTGCCAGCAGTACGGGCCACGAGCAGTACTTC,CASSTGHEQYF
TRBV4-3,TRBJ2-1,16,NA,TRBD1,TGCGCCAGCAGCCAAGAGGACAGGGGTTCAGGGAATGAGCAGTTCTTC,CASSQEDRGSGNEQFF